Shown below are 27 T cell receptor beta chains from a single sample sequenced in a study of T-cell memory formation after mild COVID-19. From the 5' RACE reads, TCRdb called clonotypes with MiXCR, one entry per CDR3 protein. Among fewer than 250,000 distinct CDR3 sequences listed, approximately 10% were seen once. The sequencing sample was made of PBMCs or a T cell subset sorted from them (not recorded which). The origin of the receptors is a young man who had mild COVID-19 (a few samples of this study predate the infection). Cell type and time point are not known.

This clonotype was detected ten times or more. The chain links TRBV5-1 to TRBJ2-2; D gene uncertain. The CDR3 totals 15 residues. V lost 7 bases and J 1 base, leaving 14 bases between the germline ends. Germline CDR1 and CDR2: SGHRS and YFSETQ. CDR3 coding DNA: TGCGCCAGCTTCCCGGGTACACTGAACACCGGGGAGCTGTTTTTT. It translates to CASFPGTLNTGELFF.

This chain links TRBV7-9 with TRBJ1-1, with D tentatively TRBD1 (5 bases). The length of the CDR3 is 15 residues. Germline CDR1 and CDR2: SEHNR and FQNEAQ (reference sequence). V was trimmed by 4 bases and J by 1 base, leaving 13 bases between them. The CDR3, as DNA: TGTGCCAGCAGCTCGTGGGACGGAGAGAACACTGAAGCTTTCTTT. Translating gives CASSSWDGENTEAFF.

The chain combines TRBV7-2 with TRBJ2-1; unclear D gene. From germline, CDR1 is SGHTA and CDR2 FQGNSA. Trimming left V 1 base short and J 4 bases short, with 11 bases between. This CDR3 comprises 15 residues. The CDR3, as DNA: TGTGCCAGCAGCTTAGTAGGGTCTCAATACAATGAGCAGTTCTTC. This encodes CASSLVGSQYNEQFF.

The chain couples TRBV6-2 or TRBV6-3 to TRBJ2-7, with D possibly matching TRBD1 (5 bases). Trimming removed 3 bases from V and 5 bases from J, with 8 bases in between. Looked up from germline, CDR1 is MNHEY and CDR2 is SVGEGT. The CDR3 is 12 amino acids. The CDR3: CASSYRGNEQYF. The CDR3 DNA reads as TGTGCCAGCAGTTATAGGGGTAACGAGCAGTACTTC.

This rearrangement joins TRBV9 to TRBJ2-2, with TRBD2 as a possible D gene (5 bases). Deletions cut 0 bases from V and 3 bases from J, with 9 bases between. The germline gives CDR1 SGDLS, CDR2 YYNGEE. The CDR3 is made up of 15 amino acids. The CDR3 sequence: CASSVGGLHTGELFF. DNA for the CDR3: TGTGCCAGCAGCGTAGGCGGACTGCACACCGGGGAGCTGTTTTTT.

V and J are TRBV4-3 and TRBJ2-2; no firm D call. The CDR3 sequence is 14 residues long. Trimming stripped 5 bases from V and 8 bases from J, with 15 bases between. CDR1 is LGHNA, CDR2 YSLEER, per germline. This chain's CDR3 is CASSVSAMTGELFF. Written as DNA, the CDR3 is TGCGCCAGCAGCGTGAGTGCCATGACGGGGGAGCTGTTTTTT.

The rearrangement links TRBV12-3 or TRBV12-4 to TRBJ1-1; D not certain. There are 13 residues in the CDR3. V shed 3 bases and J shed 6 bases, with 11 bases lying between them. The DNA of the CDR3 is TGTGCCAGCAGTTTCAGACTGGTGGCTGAAGCTTTCTTT. Translation gives CASSFRLVAEAFF.

This clonotype was detected many times. The chain has TRBV7-2 and TRBJ1-1; 9 bases line up with TRBD1. The CDR3 extends over 14 amino acids. With 5 bases clipped from V and 4 bases from J, the junction kept 5 bases outside the gene matches. Germline V gives CDR1 SGHTA, CDR2 FQGNSA. This CDR3 is CASSLWDRATEAFF. The CDR3 nucleotides read TGTGCCAGCAGCCTGTGGGACAGGGCCACTGAAGCTTTCTTT. Full variable domain (remainder filled in from reference TRBV7-2 and TRBJ1-1): GAGVSQSPSNKVTEKGKDVELRCDPISGHTALYWYRQSLGQGLEFLIYFQGNSAPDKSGLPSDRFSAERTGGSVSTLTIQRTQQEDSAVYLCASSLWDRATEAFFGQGTRLTVV.

This clonotype was counted a few times. The chain recombines TRBV7-8 with TRBJ2-5, with D perhaps given as TRBD1 or TRBD2 (5 bases each). The CDR3 length is 13 residues. CDR1 and CDR2 (germline): SGHVS, FQNEAQ. Trimming took off 4 bases at V and 3 bases at J, with 9 bases between the two ends. Written as DNA, the CDR3 is TGTGCCAGCAGCTCGGGACGGAAAGAGACCCAGTACTTC. Amino acids: CASSSGRKETQYF.

This clonotype was observed a handful of times. The chain links TRBV3-1 to TRBJ2-7, with D perhaps given as TRBD1 or TRBD2 (7 bases each). V lost 4 bases to trimming and J lost 6 bases, with 13 bases between them. The CDR3 extends over 13 amino acids. Germline V gene sequence: CDR1 LGHDT, CDR2 YNNKEL (reference sequence). This CDR3 is CASSLTRGGEQYF. CDR3 nucleotides: TGTGCCAGCAGCCTTACCAGGGGGGGCGAGCAGTACTTC.

This clonotype was observed at least ten times. One end of the junction varies from germline; a read error may be responsible. This chain connects TRBV7-3 to TRBJ2-7; 13 bases are a match to TRBD2. This CDR3 contains 13 residues. The germline V gene has CDR1 SGHTA and CDR2 FQGTGA. CDR3 sequence reads: CASSSGTSGTHHF. Written as DNA, the CDR3 is TGTGCCAGCAGCTCAGGGACTAGCGGGACCCACCACTTC.

This clonotype appeared a few times. The rearrangement uses TRBV4-1 and TRBJ2-7, with 10 nucleotides matching TRBD2. The V segment lost 0 bases and the J segment 6 bases; nucleotides outside the gene matches: 11. Germline V CDR1 and CDR2: MGHRA, YSYEKL. The CDR3 is 17 amino acids. CDR3 sequence reads: CASSQEGKTSGKTEQYF. The CDR3 coding sequence is TGCGCCAGCAGCCAAGAAGGGAAAACTAGCGGGAAAACCGAGCAGTACTTC.

The chain couples TRBV5-1 to TRBJ1-5; D is perhaps TRBD1 (5 bases). Trimming took off 0 bases at V and 2 bases at J, with 9 bases between the two ends. The CDR3 is 15 amino acids. CDR1 is SGHRS and CDR2 is YFSETQ in the germline V gene. This chain's CDR3 is CASSLGGAGNQPQHF. For the CDR3, the DNA is TGCGCCAGCAGCTTGGGCGGGGCGGGCAATCAGCCCCAGCATTTT.

The gene calls are TRBV3-1 and TRBJ2-3; D unresolved. Per the germline V gene, CDR1 is LGHDT and CDR2 is YNNKEL (reference sequence). CDR3 size: 14 residues. Trimming removed 1 base from V and 2 bases from J, with 7 bases in between. The CDR3, as DNA: TGTGCCAGCAGCCAAGTTAGCCTCACAGATACGCAGTATTTT. It is translated as CASSQVSLTDTQYF.

The chain has TRBV5-1 and TRBJ1-1, with TRBD1 matching 9 bases. V shed 7 bases and J 5 bases; nucleotides not matched to a gene: 6. This CDR3 is 13 amino acids long. CDR1 and CDR2 from the germline V gene are SGHRS and YFSETQ. CDR3 nucleotide sequence: TGCGCCAGCTCAGGACAGGGGTTGACTGAAGCTTTCTTT. Protein: CASSGQGLTEAFF.

This chain uses TRBV5-1 with TRBJ2-3; a weak D match, TRBD1 (5 bases). This CDR3 has 14 amino acids. Trimming took off 4 bases at V and 2 bases at J, with 11 bases between the two ends. Germline V gene data show CDR1 as SGHRS and CDR2 as YFSETQ. The CDR3 sequence is CASSLTELTDTQYF. The DNA for the CDR3 is TGCGCCAGCAGCCTGACAGAGCTCACAGATACGCAGTATTTT. The whole variable domain, remainder taken from reference TRBV5-1 and TRBJ2-3, is KAGVTQTPRYLIKTRGQQVTLSCSPISGHRSVSWYQQTPGQGLQFLFEYFSETQRNKGNFPGRFSGRQFSNSRSEMNVSTLELGDSALYLCASSLTELTDTQYFGPGTRLTVL.

This clonotype was seen ten or more times. This chain links TRBV10-3 with TRBJ2-4, with 11 bases lining up with TRBD2. V dropped 0 bases and J dropped 0; count of bases not matched to a gene: 4. This CDR3 has 18 residues. CDR1 and CDR2 from the germline V gene are ENHRY and SYGVKD. CDR3 nucleotide sequence: TGTGCCATCAGTGAGTCGACTAGCGGGGTTATAGCCAAAAACATTCAGTACTTC. It translates to CAISESTSGVIAKNIQYF.

This clonotype showed up just a few times. The chain is built from TRBV5-5 and TRBJ2-3; 7 bases line up with TRBD2. After removal of 1 base from V and 5 bases from J, the junction contained 10 bases not matched to a gene. The CDR3 length is 16 residues. Germline lookup yields CDR1 SGHKS and CDR2 YYEKEE (reference sequence). CDR3 bases: TGTGCCAGCAGCTTGCGGGCTAGCGGAACCCTAGATACGCAGTATTTT. It specifies CASSLRASGTLDTQYF.

This clonotype occurred a few times. CDR3 protein: CASSVVGGRGYTF. The CDR3 DNA follows: TGTGCCAGCAGCGTAGTGGGGGGCAGGGGCTACACCTTC. The chain joins TRBV9 to TRBJ1-2, with a weak D call TRBD1 (6 bases). Germline V CDR1 and CDR2: SGDLS, YYNGEE. This CDR3 contains 13 residues. Trimming left V 0 bases short and J 8 bases short, with 11 bases between.

In its sample, this clonotype was seen a few times. The chain uses TRBV20-1 and TRBJ1-2; D might be TRBD1 (6 bases). Germline CDR1 reads DFQATT; CDR2 reads SNEGSKA (reference sequence). This CDR3 region has 13 residues. With 0 bases removed from V and 7 bases from J, the gap between germline ends came to 12 bases. The CDR3 DNA is TGCAGTGCTAGAGATGGGACATCGGGTGGCTACACCTTC. This codes for CSARDGTSGGYTF.

The chain uses TRBV5-6 and TRBJ2-4; a possible D gene is TRBD1 (5 bases). Germline V gene lookup returns CDR1 SGHDT and CDR2 YYEEEE. The CDR3 consists of 16 residues. Trimming left V 1 base short and J 2 bases short, with 13 bases between. DNA for the CDR3: TGTGCCAGCAGCTTGTTAGGGGCAGGAACCAAAAACATTCAGTACTTC. Translating it yields CASSLLGAGTKNIQYF.

Ten or more counts support this clonotype. CDR3 region: CASSLVSAADTQYF. The CDR3, as DNA: TGTGCCAGCAGCTTAGTATCGGCGGCAGATACGCAGTATTTT. The chain employs TRBV7-3 and TRBJ2-3, with D unresolved. Germline assignment: CDR1 SGHTA and CDR2 FQGTGA. V lost 2 bases to trimming and J lost 4 bases, with 10 bases between them. CDR3 size: 14 residues.

The V call is TRBV12-3 or TRBV12-4, the J call TRBJ2-2; D may be TRBD2 (5 bases). Trimming removed 2 bases from V and 7 bases from J, with 11 bases in between. There are 14 residues in the CDR3. This chain's CDR3 is CASSLNPSLGELFF. The CDR3 nucleotides read TGTGCCAGCAGTTTAAATCCTAGCCTCGGGGAGCTGTTTTTT.

This clonotype showed up just a few times. J is TRBJ1-5 and V is TRBV7-3; D might be TRBD1 (6 bases). Per the germline V gene, CDR1 is SGHTA and CDR2 is FQGTGA. This CDR3 is 17 amino acids long. V dropped 2 bases and J dropped 2 bases, with 16 bases sitting between them. The CDR3 region is CASSLGRDTRGNQPQHF. The CDR3, as DNA: TGTGCCAGCAGCTTAGGGCGGGACACAAGGGGCAATCAGCCCCAGCATTTT.

The V gene is TRBV7-2, the J gene TRBJ2-1; D is possibly TRBD2 (5 bases). The germline V gene has CDR1 SGHTA and CDR2 FQGNSA. Trimming removed 5 bases from V and 5 bases from J, with 16 bases in between. The CDR3 contains 15 residues. Written as DNA, the CDR3 is TGTGCCAGCAGCCGACGGGGAATCCTTAACAATGAGCAGTTCTTC. Its translation is CASSRRGILNNEQFF.

This chain joins TRBV7-6 and TRBJ2-7, with unresolved D. This CDR3 spans 15 amino acids. Germline V CDR1 and CDR2: SGHVS, FNYEAQ. With 0 bases removed from V and 2 bases from J, the gap between germline ends came to 11 bases. This CDR3 is CASSLAVGWTYEQYV. Here the CDR3 DNA reads TGTGCCAGCAGCTTAGCGGTGGGGTGGACCTACGAGCAGTACGTC.

This chain joins TRBV3-1 and TRBJ2-7, with 10 positions matching TRBD1. V trimming: 4 bases; J trimming: 6 bases; junction bases outside the gene matches: 3. There are 13 residues in the CDR3. The V gene's germline CDR1 is LGHDT and CDR2 YNNKEL (reference sequence). The CDR3 sequence is CASSRTGGAEQYF. The CDR3 DNA is TGTGCCAGCAGCCGGACAGGGGGTGCCGAGCAGTACTTC.